The clone carrying this T cell receptor beta chain was seen once. The antigen is unknown. PCR was performed a second time for about 7 to 11 cycles using a sample-barcoded 5' primer and a J-beta primer mix. A template-switch adaptor that had 12 random nucleotides put a tag on each cDNA molecule. TCRdb processed the 5' RACE reads anew with MiXCR; each CDR3 protein has one entry. The data contain about 640,000 distinct CDR3 sequences, 45% to 65% of them singletons. This sample is part of a study of blood T cells in healthy people across ages. From germline, CDR1 is MGHRA and CDR2 YSYEKL. The V and J ends lost 0 bases and 0 bases respectively, with 6 bases between them. This CDR3 contains 14 residues. The study's findings and limits: Whereas aged donors had fewer naive CD4+ cells, long-lived donors had more of them and higher diversity. Diversity of TCR beta per million T cells declined in a roughly linear way with age.

The sequencing input was blood. This chain uses TRBV4-1 with TRBJ2-7, with unresolved D. This receptor was taken from a man in his 60s in good health. CDR3 protein: CASSQDSYSYEQYF. DNA of the CDR3: TGCGCCAGCAGCCAAGATTCATACTCCTACGAGCAGTACTTC.